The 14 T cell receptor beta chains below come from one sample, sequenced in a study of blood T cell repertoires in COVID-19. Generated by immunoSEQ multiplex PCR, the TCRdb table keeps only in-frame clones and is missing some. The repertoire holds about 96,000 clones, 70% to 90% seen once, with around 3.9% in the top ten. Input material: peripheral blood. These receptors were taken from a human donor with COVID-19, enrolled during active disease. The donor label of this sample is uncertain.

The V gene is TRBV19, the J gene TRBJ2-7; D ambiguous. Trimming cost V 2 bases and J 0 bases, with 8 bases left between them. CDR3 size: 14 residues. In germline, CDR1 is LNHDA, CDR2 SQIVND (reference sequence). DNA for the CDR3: TGTGCCAGTAGTATAATCGGTAGCTCCTACGAGCAGTACTTC. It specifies CASSIIGSSYEQYF.

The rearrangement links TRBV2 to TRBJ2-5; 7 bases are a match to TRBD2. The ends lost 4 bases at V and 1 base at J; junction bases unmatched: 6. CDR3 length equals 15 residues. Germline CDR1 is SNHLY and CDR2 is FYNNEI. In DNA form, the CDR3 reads TGTGCCAGCAGTGGGCTAGCGGCCACCCAAGAGACCCAGTACTTC. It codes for CASSGLAATQETQYF.

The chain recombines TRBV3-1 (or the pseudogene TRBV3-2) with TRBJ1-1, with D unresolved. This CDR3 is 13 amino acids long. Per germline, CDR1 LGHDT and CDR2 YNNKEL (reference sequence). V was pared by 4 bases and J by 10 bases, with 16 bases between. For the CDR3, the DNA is TGTGCCAGCAGCCGGGAGGAGAGTCTTGGAGCTTTCTTT. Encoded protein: CASSREESLGAFF.

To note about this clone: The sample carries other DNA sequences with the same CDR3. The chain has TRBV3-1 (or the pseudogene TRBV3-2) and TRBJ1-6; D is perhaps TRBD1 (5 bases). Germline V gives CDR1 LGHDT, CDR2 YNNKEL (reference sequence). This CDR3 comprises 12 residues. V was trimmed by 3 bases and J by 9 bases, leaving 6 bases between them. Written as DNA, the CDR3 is TGTGCCAGCAGCCAGGGGGGTTCACCCCTCCACTTT. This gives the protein CASSQGGSPLHF.

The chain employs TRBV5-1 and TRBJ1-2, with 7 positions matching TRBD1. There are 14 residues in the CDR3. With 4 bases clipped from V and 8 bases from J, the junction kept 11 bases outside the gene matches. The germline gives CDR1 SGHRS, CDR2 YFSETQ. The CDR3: CASSVEQGMQGYTF. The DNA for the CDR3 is TGCGCCAGCAGCGTGGAACAGGGGATGCAGGGCTACACCTTC.

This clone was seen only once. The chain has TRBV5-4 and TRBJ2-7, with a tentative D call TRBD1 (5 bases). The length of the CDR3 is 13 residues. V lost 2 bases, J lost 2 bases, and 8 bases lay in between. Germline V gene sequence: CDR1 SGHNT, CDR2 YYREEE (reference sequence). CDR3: CASSFQGTYEQYF. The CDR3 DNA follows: TGTGCCAGCAGCTTCCAGGGTACCTACGAGCAGTACTTC.

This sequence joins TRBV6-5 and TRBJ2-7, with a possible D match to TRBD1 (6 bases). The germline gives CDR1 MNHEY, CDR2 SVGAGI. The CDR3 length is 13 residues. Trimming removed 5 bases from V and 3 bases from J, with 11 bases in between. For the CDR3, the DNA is TGTGCCAGCAGTATCCAACAGGGCTACGAGCAGTACTTC. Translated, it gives CASSIQQGYEQYF.

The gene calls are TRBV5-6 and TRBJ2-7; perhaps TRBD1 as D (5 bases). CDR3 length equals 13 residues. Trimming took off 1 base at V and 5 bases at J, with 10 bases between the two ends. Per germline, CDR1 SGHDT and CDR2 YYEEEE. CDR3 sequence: CASSLSQGDEQYF. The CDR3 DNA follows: TGTGCCAGCAGCTTGTCCCAGGGCGACGAGCAGTACTTC.

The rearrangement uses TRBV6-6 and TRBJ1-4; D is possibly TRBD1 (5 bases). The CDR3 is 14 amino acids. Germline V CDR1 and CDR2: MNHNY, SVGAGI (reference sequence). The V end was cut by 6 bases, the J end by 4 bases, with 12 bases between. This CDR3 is CASRTRGDNEKLFF. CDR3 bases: TGTGCCAGCAGGACACGGGGGGATAATGAAAAACTGTTTTTT.

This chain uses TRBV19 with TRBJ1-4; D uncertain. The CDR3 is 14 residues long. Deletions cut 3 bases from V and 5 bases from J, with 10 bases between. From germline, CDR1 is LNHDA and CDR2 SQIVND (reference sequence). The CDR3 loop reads CASSILRVNEKLFF. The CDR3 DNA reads TGTGCCAGTAGTATCCTTCGCGTAAATGAAAAACTGTTTTTT.

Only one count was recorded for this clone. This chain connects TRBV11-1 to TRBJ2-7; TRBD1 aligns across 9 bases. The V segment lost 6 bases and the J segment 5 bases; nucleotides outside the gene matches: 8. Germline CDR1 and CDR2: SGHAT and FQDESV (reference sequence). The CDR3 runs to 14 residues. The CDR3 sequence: CASSRQDRGHEQYF. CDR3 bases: TGTGCCAGCAGTAGACAGGACAGGGGCCACGAGCAGTACTTC.

The CDR3 loop reads CASSKWVLAPPGNEQFF. Written as DNA, the CDR3 is TGTGCCAGCAGCAAATGGGTCCTAGCGCCCCCGGGGAATGAGCAGTTCTTC. The V and J genes are TRBV21-1 and TRBJ2-1; the table's D call, TRBD2, has no DNA check behind it. TRBV21-1 is listed as a pseudogene. The CDR3 sequence is 17 residues long.

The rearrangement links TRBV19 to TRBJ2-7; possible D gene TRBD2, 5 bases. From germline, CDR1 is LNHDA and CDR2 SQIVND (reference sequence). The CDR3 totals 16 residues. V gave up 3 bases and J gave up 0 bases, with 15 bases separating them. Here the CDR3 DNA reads TGTGCCAGTAGTATCAGCGGCGTCGAGAGCTCCTACGAGCAGTACTTC. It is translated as CASSISGVESSYEQYF.

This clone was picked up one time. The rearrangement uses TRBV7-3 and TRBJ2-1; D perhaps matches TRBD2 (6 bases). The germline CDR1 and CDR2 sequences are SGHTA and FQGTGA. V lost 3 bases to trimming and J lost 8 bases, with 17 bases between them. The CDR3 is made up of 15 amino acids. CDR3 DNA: TGTGCCAGCAGCTTGTCTAGCGCCGCTAACCATGAGCAGTTCTTC. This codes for CASSLSSAANHEQFF. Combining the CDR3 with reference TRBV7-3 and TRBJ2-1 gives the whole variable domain GAGVSQTPSNKVTEKGKYVELRCDPISGHTALYWYRQSLGQGPEFLIYFQGTGAADDSGLPNDRFFAVRPEGSVSTLKIQRTERGDSAVYLCASSLSSAANHEQFFGPGTRLTVL.